Sequencing of this T cell receptor (beta chain) was carried out in a study of long-term antiretroviral therapy in people with HIV. Overall study findings and caveats: Clones expanded before ART dominated the repertoire at all time points. HIV repertoires had narrower CDR3 length ranges than controls. Post-treatment diversity went higher with ART but stayed below transplant donor controls.

The immunoSEQ assay was v3.0, run at survey level. Data came from immunoSEQ multiplex PCR; TCRdb stores just in-frame clones and leaves some out. The sample gives 30,000 or so clones, 93% of which show up once; over 6% is in the top ten. For this clone: Its specificity is not known.

Germline CDR1 is KGHSH and CDR2 is LQKENI. V dropped 11 bases and J dropped 4; count of bases not matched to a gene: 12. The CDR3 runs 14 residues. This TCR came from a woman in her 40s with HIV. V gene TRBV18 combines with J gene TRBJ2-5; 8 nucleotides match TRBD2. Here the sequenced sample was unsorted PBMCs, taken around 6.5 years after starting antiretroviral therapy. This CDR3 is CASSGGGHGETQYF. CDR3 nucleotides: TGTGCCTCCTCAGGCGGGGGGCATGGAGAGACCCAGTACTTC.